The 5 T cell receptor beta chains below all came from one sample that was sequenced in a study of cytomegalovirus exposure and HLA in healthy donors. It was with 60 Vbeta and 13 Jbeta primers that the PCR ran. Sequencing was performed with immunoSEQ multiplex PCR; in TCRdb, only in-frame clones are kept and a portion is missing. The sample holds 60,000 to 80,000 clones. The sequencing input was PBMCs. Source of these receptors: a man aged 35-49 years in good health and CMV-seronegative.

This chain connects TRBV2 to TRBJ1-6; 7 bases agree with TRBD1. The CDR3 covers 14 residues. Losses at the gene ends were 5 bases for V and 9 bases for J; bases not matched to a gene: 7. Germline CDR1 is SNHLY and CDR2 is FYNNEI. CDR3 residues: CASSLTGSVSPLHF. The CDR3 DNA reads TGTGCCAGCAGTTTGACAGGGTCGGTTTCACCCCTCCACTTT.

The rearrangement uses TRBV15 and TRBJ1-5, with D possibly TRBD1 on 6 matching bases. The length of the CDR3 is 14 residues. The germline V and J ends were trimmed by 0 bases and 5 bases, with 8 bases remaining between them. In germline, CDR1 is LNHNV, CDR2 YYDKDF (reference sequence). In nucleotides, the CDR3 is TGTGCCACCAGCAGAGAGGCAGGGGATCAGCCCCAGCATTTT. Translated: CATSREAGDQPQHF.

The chain carries TRBV9 and TRBJ2-7, with D possibly matching TRBD2 (6 bases). V was trimmed by 2 bases and J by 6 bases, leaving 12 bases between them. The length of the CDR3 is 13 residues. Germline lookup yields CDR1 SGDLS and CDR2 YYNGEE. The CDR3, as DNA: TGTGCCAGCAGCGTCTCATGGGGAGGCGAGCAGTACTTC. Its protein product is CASSVSWGGEQYF.

The CDR3 reads CASSLQGQPDTGELFF. The CDR3 nucleotides are TGTGCCAGCAGTTTACAGGGACAGCCTGACACCGGGGAGCTGTTTTTT. This rearrangement joins TRBV27 to TRBJ2-2; 7 bases are shared with TRBD1. Germline CDR1 and CDR2: MNHEY and SMNVEV (reference sequence). Trimming at V came to 2 bases and at J to 3 bases, leaving 6 bases not matched to a gene. The CDR3 has 16 amino acids.

V is TRBV5-4 and J is TRBJ2-3; TRBD1 matches at 9 bases. The V segment lost 3 bases and the J segment 4 bases; nucleotides outside the gene matches: 6. The CDR3 has 15 residues. The V gene's germline CDR1 is SGHNT and CDR2 YYREEE (reference sequence). The CDR3 loop reads CASSSGQGRADTQYF. CDR3 DNA sequence: TGTGCCAGCAGCTCCGGACAGGGGAGGGCAGATACGCAGTATTTT.